Below are 12 T cell receptor beta chains sequenced from a single sample in a study of T cells in Graves' hyperthyroidism and ophthalmopathy. Using RNA transcripts as the source, TCR beta CDR3 regions were amplified. During a first-round RT-PCR of the TCR CDR3, the HTBI primer set was used. From the multiplex PCR reads, TCRdb called clonotypes with MiXCR, one entry per CDR3 protein. In the table there are about 540,000 distinct CDR3 sequences, 35% to 55% of which are singletons. Sequences were obtained from peripheral blood or thyroid tissue (not recorded which). These receptors were collected from a woman younger than 30 with Graves' hyperthyroidism.

A few counts support this clonotype. The rearrangement uses TRBV10-3 and TRBJ1-2; 12 bases fit TRBD1. The CDR3 length is 15 residues. Germline V lookup: CDR1 ENHRY, CDR2 SYGVKD. Losses at the gene ends were 10 bases for V and 6 bases for J; bases not matched to a gene: 12. The CDR3: CASSPGGTGGDGYTF. Here the CDR3 DNA reads TGTGCCAGCAGCCCCGGGGGGACAGGGGGCGATGGCTACACCTTC.

The chain uses TRBV5-1 and TRBJ2-5, with a tentative D call TRBD1 (5 bases). The DNA end is a closer match to TRBJ2-4, so the J assignment may be wrong. The CDR3 is 13 residues long. Germline V gives CDR1 SGHRS, CDR2 YFSETQ. DNA of the CDR3: TGCGCCAGCAGCTTGGAAGACAGAAACATTCAGTACTTC. Protein product: CASSLEDRNIQYF.

The chain couples TRBV10-3 to TRBJ1-5; 7 bases agree with TRBD1. V was clipped by 5 bases and J by 14 bases; unmatched bases: 9. Germline V gene sequence: CDR1 ENHRY, CDR2 SYGVKD. The CDR3 loop spans 12 amino acids. CDR3 bases: TGTGCCATCAGTCTTGACAGGGTTGCCGAGCATTTT. Its translation: CAISLDRVAEHF.

In the case of this clonotype: One junction end disagrees with the germline gene, perhaps due to a read error. The chain recombines TRBV10-2 with TRBJ1-5; TRBD1 might be the D (6 bases). The CDR3 extends over 14 amino acids. Germline V gene lookup returns CDR1 WSHSY and CDR2 SAAADI. This CDR3 is CASSHRTDNQPQHF. The CDR3 coding sequence is TGTGCCAGCAGCCACCGGACAGACAATCAGCCCCAGCATTTT.

This chain connects TRBV2 to TRBJ2-5, with D unclear. The CDR3 length is 14 residues. Germline CDR1 SNHLY, CDR2 FYNNEI. Deletions cut 6 bases from V and 4 bases from J, with 15 bases between. CDR3: CASSLQRAPETQYF. For the CDR3, the DNA is TGTGCCAGCAGCCTACAGAGAGCGCCAGAGACCCAGTACTTC.

This clonotype was found a few times. CDR3 DNA: TGTGCCAGCAGCTTATTCTTAACAGGGCGTACTGAAGCTTTCTTT. As protein: CASSLFLTGRTEAFF. J is TRBJ1-1 and V is TRBV7-8; maybe TRBD1 (6 bases). The CDR3 loop spans 15 amino acids. Germline CDR1 is SGHVS and CDR2 is FQNEAQ. Trimming took 2 bases from V and 5 from J, leaving 15 bases between them.

On this clonotype: This may stem from a read error, because a much larger clone lies one nucleotide away. The chain couples TRBV20-1 to TRBJ2-7; D uncertain. Germline V lookup: CDR1 DFQATT, CDR2 SNEGSKA (reference sequence). CDR3 length: 10 amino acids. CDR3 amino acids: CSVPFPEQYF. The CDR3 nucleotides are TGCAGCGTCCCCTTCCCCGAGCAGTACTTC.

This clonotype was detected ten times or more. This rearrangement joins TRBV7-3 to TRBJ1-5, with D perhaps matching TRBD1 (5 bases). Between the trimmed V and J ends, which lost 2 bases and 4 bases, there was a span of 12 bases. The CDR3 length is 15 residues. Germline V CDR1 and CDR2: SGHTA, FQGTGA. CDR3 loop: CASSLSRETNQPQHF. CDR3 bases: TGTGCCAGCAGCTTATCCAGGGAAACGAATCAGCCCCAGCATTTT.

V and J are TRBV9 and TRBJ1-2; D may be TRBD1 (5 bases). Germline CDR1 SGDLS, CDR2 YYNGEE. Trimming took 4 bases from V and 0 from J, leaving 13 bases between them. The CDR3 spans 15 residues. The DNA for the CDR3 is TGTGCCAGCAGCTCCGCGGCGACAGCTAACTATGGCTACACCTTC. Protein sequence: CASSSAATANYGYTF.

This sequence joins TRBV7-4 and TRBJ1-1; D is perhaps TRBD1 (5 bases). Germline loops: CDR1 SGHVT, CDR2 SQSDAQ. The CDR3 consists of 14 residues. V dropped 4 bases and J dropped 4 bases, with 13 bases sitting between them. The CDR3 reads CASSYIGASTEAFF. The CDR3 region has the DNA TGTGCCAGCAGCTACATAGGGGCCAGCACTGAAGCTTTCTTT.

The V and J genes are TRBV20-1 and TRBJ1-5; D call uncertain. The CDR3 extends over 14 amino acids. Per germline, CDR1 DFQATT and CDR2 SNEGSKA (reference sequence). V was shortened by 1 base and J by 4 bases, with 11 bases between the two germline ends. This CDR3 is CSARATDGNQPQHF. Written as DNA, the CDR3 is TGCAGTGCTAGAGCCACGGACGGGAATCAGCCCCAGCATTTT.

The V call is TRBV10-3, the J call TRBJ2-3; 9 bases fit TRBD1. V was clipped by 2 bases and J by 4 bases; unmatched bases: 7. The CDR3 is made up of 16 amino acids. Looked up from germline, CDR1 is ENHRY and CDR2 is SYGVKD. CDR3 sequence: CAISEVPGQGPDTQYF. DNA for the CDR3: TGTGCCATCAGTGAGGTCCCGGGACAGGGACCAGATACGCAGTATTTT.